This TCR beta chain emerged from a study of cytomegalovirus exposure and HLA in healthy donors. Looked up from germline, CDR1 is MNHNY and CDR2 is SVGAGI (reference sequence). V lost 2 bases and J lost 0, with 10 bases in between. This CDR3 region has 15 residues. The study, taken as a whole, reports: In vitro experiments confirmed that three CMV-associated chains were specific for CMV antigens. V- and J-gene trimming of TCR beta was linked (in a later analysis) to a missense DCLRE1C variant.

Likely unrecorded immune exposures existed in these nominally healthy donors. Remarks on this clone: The antigen remains undetermined.

Vbeta (60) and Jbeta (13) primers were used in the PCR. Authors' analysis steps: In a later analysis, around 10 million of 75 million to 85 million unique beta chains occurred in at least two donors. Clones were sequenced by immunoSEQ multiplex PCR, and TCRdb holds only the in-frame ones, with some missing. V, J and clone size were drawn from that table, and D and trimming were deduced from the DNA. Of approximately 72,000 clones in the sample, around 78% were seen once. This clonotype originated in a male donor in good health and CMV-seropositive. Input material: PBMCs. V gene TRBV6-6 combines with J gene TRBJ1-1, with D possibly being TRBD1 (6 bases). DNA of the CDR3: TGTGCCAGCAGTTACGGTCAGGGGATGAACACTGAAGCTTTCTTT. Translating it yields CASSYGQGMNTEAFF.